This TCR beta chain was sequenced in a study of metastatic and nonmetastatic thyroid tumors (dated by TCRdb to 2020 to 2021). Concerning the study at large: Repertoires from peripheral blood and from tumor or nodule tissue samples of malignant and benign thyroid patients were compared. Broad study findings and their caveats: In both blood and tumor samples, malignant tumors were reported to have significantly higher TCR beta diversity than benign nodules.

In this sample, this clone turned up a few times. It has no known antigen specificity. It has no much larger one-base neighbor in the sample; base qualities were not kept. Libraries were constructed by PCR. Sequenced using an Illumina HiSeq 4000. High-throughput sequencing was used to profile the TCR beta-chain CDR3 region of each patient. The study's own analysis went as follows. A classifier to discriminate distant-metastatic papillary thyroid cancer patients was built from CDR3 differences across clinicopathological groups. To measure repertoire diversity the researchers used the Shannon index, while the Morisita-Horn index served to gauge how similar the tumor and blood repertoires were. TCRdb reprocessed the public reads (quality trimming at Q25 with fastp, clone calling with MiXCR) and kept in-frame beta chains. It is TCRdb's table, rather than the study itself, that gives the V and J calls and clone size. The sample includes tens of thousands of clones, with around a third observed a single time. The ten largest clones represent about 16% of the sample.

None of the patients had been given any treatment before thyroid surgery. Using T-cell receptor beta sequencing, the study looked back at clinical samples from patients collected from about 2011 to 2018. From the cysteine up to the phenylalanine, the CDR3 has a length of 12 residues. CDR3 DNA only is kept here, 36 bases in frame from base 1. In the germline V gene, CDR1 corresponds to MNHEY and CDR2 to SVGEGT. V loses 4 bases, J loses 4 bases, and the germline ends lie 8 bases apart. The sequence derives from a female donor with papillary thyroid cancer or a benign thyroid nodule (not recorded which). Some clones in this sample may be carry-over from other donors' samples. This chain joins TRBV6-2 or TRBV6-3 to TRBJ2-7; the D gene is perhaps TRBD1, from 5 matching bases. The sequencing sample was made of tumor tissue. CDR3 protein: CASSSQAYEQYF. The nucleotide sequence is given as TGTGCCAGCAGTTCACAGGCGTACGAGCAGTACTTC.